This T cell receptor (beta chain) was identified in a study of shared clonotypes between healthy human individuals. Germline assignment: CDR1 SGDLS and CDR2 YYNGEE. The CDR3 has 15 residues. V trimming: 5 bases; J trimming: 6 bases; junction bases outside the gene matches: 12. Sequencing used immunoSEQ multiplex PCR; TCRdb keeps in-frame clones, though not all of them. The repertoire has some 87,000 clones, 68% of them found once; the top ten carry around half. This clone has just one count. This may be a read error, as it is one base from a much larger clone. Other DNA sequences in this specimen translate into the identical CDR3.

The chain links TRBV9 to TRBJ2-3; 7 nucleotides line up with TRBD2. The source material was memory CD8+ T cells sorted from blood. The subset was: CD45RO+ cells pooled with CCR7-negative TemRA cells. The receptor's source is a man between 25 and 39 years old in good health. The DNA of the CDR3 is TGTGCCAGCAGTGAAGGCGGGAGTATCGGCGATACGCAGTATTTT. This sequence encodes CASSEGGSIGDTQYF.